Described below is a single T cell receptor beta chain sequence and its context. As for time point: after neoadjuvant nivolumab, at surgical resection. The sample comes from a study of neoadjuvant anti-PD-1 for oral cavity cancer. Here immunoSEQ multiplex PCR was the method, and the copy in TCRdb shows in-frame clones only, minus some. The sample includes 23,000 or so clones, over 20% seen only once; the top ten take roughly a sixth. The CDR3 contains 16 residues. Germline V gene data show CDR1 as SGDLS and CDR2 as YYNGEE. Trimming pared 3 bases from V and 0 bases from J, leaving 16 bases between. This TCR was recovered from a person between 35 and 79 years old with oral cavity squamous cell carcinoma. The J gene is TRBJ2-7, the V gene TRBV9; D is unclear. The sample was tumor tissue, taken after nivolumab (anti-PD-1) treatment. The DNA for the CDR3 is TGTGCCAGCAGCGCCGGTGTTGGGCAGCGCTCCTACGAGCAGTACTTC. It translates to CASSAGVGQRSYEQYF.